Below, 4 T cell receptor beta chains from the same sample are listed, as sequenced in a study of cytomegalovirus exposure and HLA in healthy donors (dated by TCRdb to the late 2010s). Library preparation was by the immunoSEQ multiplex PCR assay. A mixture of 60 forward primers for TCR Vbeta segments and 13 reverse primers for TCR Jbeta segments was used in the multiplex PCR. The table was pulled from immuneACCESS by TCRdb, which kept in-frame rearrangements only. Such tables lose some clones; where checked, under half of the loss comes from unresolved V genes, and the rest has no known cause. This sample lists approximately 200,000 clones; about 80% were detected once. The top ten constitute less than 20% of the sample. Sequencing was performed on PBMCs. Every receptor here comes from a man aged 35 to 55 in good health and CMV-seronegative.

This rearrangement joins TRBV7-9 to TRBJ1-3; TRBD1 matches at 7 bases. This CDR3 is 15 amino acids long. The junction had 7 bases not matched to a gene; V was cut back by 7 bases and J by 1 base. CDR1 is SEHNR, CDR2 FQNEAQ, per germline (reference sequence). CDR3 coding DNA: TGTGCCAGCATTGGGGGGACAGCGTCTGGAAACACCATATATTTT. This translates into CASIGGTASGNTIYF.

This clone was seen more than once but under ten times. The J gene is TRBJ2-1, the V gene TRBV6-1, with 12 positions matching TRBD2. This CDR3 contains 18 residues. Germline V gene data show CDR1 as MNHNS and CDR2 as SASEGT. V dropped 0 bases and J dropped 4; count of bases not matched to a gene: 7. The CDR3 nucleotides read TGTGCCAGCAGTGAAGCGCTTCCCCTAGCGGGGGGGTACAATGAGCAGTTCTTC. Translating gives CASSEALPLAGGYNEQFF.

This chain connects TRBV7-3 to TRBJ2-3; perhaps TRBD2 as D (7 bases). The V gene lost 2 bases and the J gene lost 3 bases, with 12 bases spanning the gap. Germline V gene lookup returns CDR1 SGHTA and CDR2 FQGTGA. CDR3 length: 15 residues. CDR3 in amino acids: CASSLWEGVTDTQYF. CDR3 bases: TGTGCCAGCAGCTTATGGGAGGGGGTAACAGATACGCAGTATTTT.

The table lists this clone with a few counts. J is TRBJ1-6 and V is TRBV6-5; 9 nucleotides agree with TRBD1. The CDR3 is 14 amino acids. Unmatched junction bases numbered 6, after V lost 5 bases and J lost 10 bases. CDR1 is MNHEY, CDR2 SVGAGI, per germline. The CDR3, as DNA: TGTGCCAGCAGTCCGGGACAGGGACGCTCACCCCTCCACTTT. Its protein product is CASSPGQGRSPLHF.